Sequencing of this TCR beta chain was carried out in a study of graft-versus-host responses after intestinal transplantation. Overall study context: Recipients were all induced with anti-thymocyte globulin, then given tacrolimus and steroids for around three years.

A remark on this clone: The antigen remains undetermined.

TCRdb's table, derived via immunoSEQ multiplex PCR, lists solely in-frame clones and lacks some. The sample carries 95,000 to 100,000 clones, about 84% recorded once. The CDR3 has 15 residues. CDR1 is GTSNPN and CDR2 is SVGIG in the germline V gene (reference sequence). After removal of 2 bases from V and 2 bases from J, the junction contained 6 bases not matched to a gene. Study-wide points: Individuals who had graft-donor T cell macrochimerism had allografts that showed high graft-versus-host to host-versus-graft clonal ratios. Researchers found GvH clones in recipient marrow, and some showed up first in ileum or blood. Peak levels of circulating GvH clones tracked with early post-transplant HvG declines.

The chain couples TRBV30 to TRBJ2-1; TRBD1 matches at 7 bases. The origin of this receptor is a human patient who received an intestinal transplant, so some T cells may come from the graft donor. Source: PBMCs, taken 255 days after intestinal transplant. The CDR3 reads CAWSQSGGPYNEQFF. In DNA form, the CDR3 reads TGTGCCTGGAGTCAGTCAGGGGGTCCCTACAATGAGCAGTTCTTC.